A selection of T cell receptor beta chains follows, all from one sample in a study of T cell repertoires in cytomegalovirus infection. MiXCR, applied by TCRdb to the reads, yields one record per CDR3 protein. The table includes some 940,000 distinct CDR3 sequences, roughly a third detected once. No cognate antigen is known for these TCRs. The material sequenced was cultured CD8+ T cells from PBMCs, taken from culture after CMV antigen stimulation. The receptors here all came from a human donor in good health (CMV status not recorded). Some clones in this sample may be carry-over from other donors' samples. Each CDR3 is given with its conserved first and last residue. Fields, in order: J gene, V gene, CDR3 length, CDR3 protein.

>TRBJ2-2|TRBV12-3/TRBV12-4|15
CATRDRSVEPGELFF
>TRBJ1-2|TRBV27|14
CASSLRTGLGGYTF
>TRBJ2-1|TRBV7-6|12
CASSPAYNEQFF
>TRBJ1-2|TRBV19|13
CASRDAGIYGYTF
>TRBJ1-2|TRBV20-1|14
CSALYRDTNYGYTF
>TRBJ2-5|TRBV4-3|16
CASSQDGRGGWETQYF
>TRBJ1-1|TRBV6-6|12
CASSYAGDLWFF
>TRBJ2-1|TRBV6-6|15
CASSPLAGGYNEQFF
>TRBJ2-4|TRBV27|15
CASSLRGSAKNIQYF
>TRBJ1-6|TRBV11-2|18
CASSLWVGAKGGNSPLHF
>TRBJ1-1|TRBV5-5|18
CASSLAPAPGGGNTEAFF
>TRBJ1-4|TRBV20-1|16
CSARGYREATNEKLFF
>TRBJ2-1|TRBV7-4|15
CASSLTRQEHNEQFF
>TRBJ1-5|TRBV27|14
CASSFGGESQPQHF
>TRBJ1-2|TRBV5-4|16
CASSLAAEGPIYGYTF